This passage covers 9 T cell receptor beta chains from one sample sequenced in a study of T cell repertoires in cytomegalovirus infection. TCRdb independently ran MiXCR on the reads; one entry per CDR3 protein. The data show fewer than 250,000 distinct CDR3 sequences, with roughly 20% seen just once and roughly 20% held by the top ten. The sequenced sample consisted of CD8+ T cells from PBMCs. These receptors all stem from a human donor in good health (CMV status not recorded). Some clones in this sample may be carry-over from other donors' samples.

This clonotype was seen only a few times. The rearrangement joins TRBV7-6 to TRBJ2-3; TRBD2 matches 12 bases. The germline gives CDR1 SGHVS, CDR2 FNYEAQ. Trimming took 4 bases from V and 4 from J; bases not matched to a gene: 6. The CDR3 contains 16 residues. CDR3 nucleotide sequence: TGTGCCAGCAGCTCGCGACTAGCGGGGGACTCAGATACGCAGTATTTT. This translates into CASSSRLAGDSDTQYF.

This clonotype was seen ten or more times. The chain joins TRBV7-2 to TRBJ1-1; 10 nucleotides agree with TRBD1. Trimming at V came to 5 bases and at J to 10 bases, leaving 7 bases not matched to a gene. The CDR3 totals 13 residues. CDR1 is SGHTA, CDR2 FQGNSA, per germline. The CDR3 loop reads CASSHPGQGGAFF. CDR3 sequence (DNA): TGTGCCAGCAGCCACCCAGGACAGGGGGGAGCTTTCTTT.

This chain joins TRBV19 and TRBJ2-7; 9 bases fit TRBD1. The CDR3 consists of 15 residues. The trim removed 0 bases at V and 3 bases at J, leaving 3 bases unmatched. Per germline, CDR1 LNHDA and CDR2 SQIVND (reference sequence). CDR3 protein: CASSIEDRGVYEQYF. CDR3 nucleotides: TGTGCCAGTAGTATAGAGGACAGGGGCGTCTACGAGCAGTACTTC.

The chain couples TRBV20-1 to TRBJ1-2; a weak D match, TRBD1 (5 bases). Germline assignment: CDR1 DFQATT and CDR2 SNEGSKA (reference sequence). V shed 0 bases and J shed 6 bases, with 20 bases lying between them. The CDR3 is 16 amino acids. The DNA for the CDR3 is TGCAGTGCTAGAGATAGCCCGGACACCCTCGGGGATGGCTACACCTTC. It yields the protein CSARDSPDTLGDGYTF.

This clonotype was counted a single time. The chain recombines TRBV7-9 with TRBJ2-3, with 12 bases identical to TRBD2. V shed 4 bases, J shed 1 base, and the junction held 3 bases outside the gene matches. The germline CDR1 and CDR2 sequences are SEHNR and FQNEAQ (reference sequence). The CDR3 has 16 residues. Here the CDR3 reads CASSSGLAGRTDTQYF. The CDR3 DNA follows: TGTGCCAGCAGCTCCGGACTAGCGGGGCGCACAGATACGCAGTATTTT.

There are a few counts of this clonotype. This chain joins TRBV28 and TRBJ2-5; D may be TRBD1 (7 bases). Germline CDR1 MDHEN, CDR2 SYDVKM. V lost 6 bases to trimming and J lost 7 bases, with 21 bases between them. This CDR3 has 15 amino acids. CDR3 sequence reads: CASSPNPLQGGTQYF. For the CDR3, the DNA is TGTGCCAGCAGCCCAAACCCCCTCCAGGGGGGGACCCAGTACTTC. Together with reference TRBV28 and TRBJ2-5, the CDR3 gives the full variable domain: DVKVTQSSRYLVKRTGEKVFLECVQDMDHENMFWYRQDPGLGLRLIYFSYDVKMKEKGDIPEGYSVSREKKERFSLILESASTNQTSMYLCASSPNPLQGGTQYFGPGTRLLVL.

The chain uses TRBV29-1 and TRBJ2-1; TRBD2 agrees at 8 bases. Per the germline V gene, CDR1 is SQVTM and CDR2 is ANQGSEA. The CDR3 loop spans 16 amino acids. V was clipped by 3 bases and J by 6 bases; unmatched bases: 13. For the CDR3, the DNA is TGCAGCGTTGAGGGGGCCTCGGAGCGGGGGCTCAATGAGCAGTTCTTC. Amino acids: CSVEGASERGLNEQFF.

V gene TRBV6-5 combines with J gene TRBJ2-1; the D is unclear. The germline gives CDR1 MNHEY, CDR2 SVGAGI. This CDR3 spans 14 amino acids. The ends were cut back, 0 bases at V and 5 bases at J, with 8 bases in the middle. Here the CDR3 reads CASSYSGNNNEQFF. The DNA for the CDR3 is TGTGCCAGCAGTTACTCAGGGAATAACAATGAGCAGTTCTTC.

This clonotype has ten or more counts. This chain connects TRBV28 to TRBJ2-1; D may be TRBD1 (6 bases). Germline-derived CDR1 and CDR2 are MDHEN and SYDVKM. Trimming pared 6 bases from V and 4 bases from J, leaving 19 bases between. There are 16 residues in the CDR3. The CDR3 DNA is TGTGCCAGCAGCCCCATAAATCAGGGGATTTACAATGAGCAGTTCTTC. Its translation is CASSPINQGIYNEQFF.